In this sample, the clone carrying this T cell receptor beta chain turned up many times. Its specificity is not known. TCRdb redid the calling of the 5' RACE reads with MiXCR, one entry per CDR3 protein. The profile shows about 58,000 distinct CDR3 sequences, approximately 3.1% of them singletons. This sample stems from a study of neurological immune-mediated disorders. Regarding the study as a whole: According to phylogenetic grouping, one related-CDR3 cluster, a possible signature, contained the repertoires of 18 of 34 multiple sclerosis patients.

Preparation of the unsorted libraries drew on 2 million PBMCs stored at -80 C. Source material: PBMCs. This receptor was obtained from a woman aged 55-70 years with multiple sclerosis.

CDR3 amino acids: CASSYSPYESAQYF. Here the CDR3 DNA reads TGTGCCAGCAGTTACTCTCCCTACGAGTCCGCGCAGTATTTT. This chain uses TRBV6-2 or TRBV6-3 with TRBJ2-3, with D unclear. The CDR3 runs 14 residues. V was clipped by 0 bases and J by 10 bases, with 14 bases between them. Germline CDR1 MNHEY, CDR2 SVGEGT.